The clone carrying this T cell receptor beta chain occurred a few times. Antigen unknown. The data belong to a study of T-cell memory formation after mild COVID-19. As for the study in general: Largely, the TCR clusters proved donor specific.

The CDR3 totals 16 residues. Trimming removed 6 bases from V and 6 bases from J; junction bases left unmatched: 10. From germline, CDR1 is MNHNY and CDR2 SVGAGI (reference sequence). Using its own MiXCR run on the 5' RACE reads, TCRdb lists one record per CDR3 protein. The sample records under 300,000 distinct CDR3 sequences, over 15% being singletons. Regarding the study as a whole: CD4/CD8 balance characterized clones contracting day 15 to 85, and CD4+ skew characterized later expanders.

The receptor's source is a man aged 18 to 35 who had mild COVID-19 (a few samples of this study predate the infection). Cell type and time point are not known. V usage is TRBV6-6 and J usage is TRBJ2-2; 10 nucleotides align to TRBD2. Sequencing was performed on PBMCs or a T cell subset sorted from them (not recorded which). The CDR3 DNA sequence: TGTGCCAGCAGCCTCCTAGCGGGGGCTGGGGCCGGGGAGCTGTTTTTT. It yields the protein CASSLLAGAGAGELFF.